These 27 T cell receptor beta chains share one sample of origin, sequenced in a study of cytomegalovirus exposure and HLA in healthy donors (TCRdb year 2017). The library came from the immunoSEQ multiplex PCR assay. A mixture of 60 forward primers for TCR Vbeta segments and 13 reverse primers for TCR Jbeta segments was used in the multiplex PCR. TCRdb stores this immuneACCESS table with in-frame sequences only. Part of the clones is absent; in the studies checked, under half of the shortfall reflects unresolved V genes, and no reason is known for the rest. Here the sample has over 150,000 clones; roughly 81% occur a single time. The ten largest clones represent about 4.9% of the sample. The sequencing input was PBMCs. These receptors were obtained from a girl between 10 and 17 years old in good health and CMV-seropositive.

This chain connects TRBV27 to TRBJ1-1; no clear D. V was cut by 11 bases and J by 5 bases, with 15 bases left in between. The germline gives CDR1 MNHEY, CDR2 SMNVEV (reference sequence). The CDR3 is 12 residues long. In nucleotides, the CDR3 is TGTGCCCTACCGACGGGAGAAACTGAAGCTTTCTTT. This sequence encodes CALPTGETEAFF.

V gene TRBV19 combines with J gene TRBJ2-2; TRBD1 agrees at 10 bases. In germline, CDR1 is LNHDA, CDR2 SQIVND (reference sequence). The CDR3 loop spans 16 amino acids. V trimming: 1 base; J trimming: 7 bases; junction bases outside the gene matches: 6. The DNA for the CDR3 is TGTGCCAGTAGTATAGGACAGGGGGCGCGAAGCGGGGAGCTGTTTTTT. The encoded protein is CASSIGQGARSGELFF.

The rearrangement uses TRBV7-9 and TRBJ1-5, with D perhaps matching TRBD1 (6 bases). The ends were cut back, 5 bases at V and 4 bases at J, with 12 bases in the middle. The germline CDR1 and CDR2 sequences are SEHNR and FQNEAQ (reference sequence). The CDR3 extends over 14 amino acids. As DNA, the CDR3 is TGTGCCAGCAGCGCCACAGGGATAAATCAGCCCCAGCATTTT. Its protein product is CASSATGINQPQHF.

The table lists this clone with a few counts. V and J are TRBV2 and TRBJ2-6, with 10 nucleotides matching TRBD1. The CDR3 covers 18 residues. Germline CDR1 is SNHLY and CDR2 is FYNNEI. The junction had 4 bases not matched to a gene; V was cut back by 0 bases and J by 2 bases. CDR3 bases: TGTGCCAGCAGTGAAGCGGGGACAGGGGTTGCTGGGGCCAACGTCCTGACTTTC. Protein product: CASSEAGTGVAGANVLTF.

J is TRBJ2-1 and V is TRBV29-1, with TRBD2 identical over 9 bases. The germline V gene has CDR1 SQVTM and CDR2 ANQGSEA. V lost 4 bases, J lost 4 bases, and 5 bases stayed unmatched. The CDR3 covers 14 residues. CDR3 nucleotides: TGCAGCGTTGTAGGGCTAGCGGGGTACAATGAGCAGTTCTTC. It specifies CSVVGLAGYNEQFF.

The rearrangement links TRBV5-1 to TRBJ2-7; TRBD1 aligns across 12 bases. From germline, CDR1 is SGHRS and CDR2 YFSETQ. Germline trimming cut 4 bases from V and 6 bases from J; bases unmatched to any gene: 8. The CDR3 is 15 residues long. CDR3 amino acids: CASSPTGTGGPEQYF. CDR3 sequence (DNA): TGCGCCAGCAGCCCAACCGGGACAGGGGGCCCCGAGCAGTACTTC. Using reference TRBV5-1 and TRBJ2-7 for the parts outside the CDR3, the full variable domain is KAGVTQTPRYLIKTRGQQVTLSCSPISGHRSVSWYQQTPGQGLQFLFEYFSETQRNKGNFPGRFSGRQFSNSRSEMNVSTLELGDSALYLCASSPTGTGGPEQYFGPGTRLTVT.

The chain carries TRBV6-5 and TRBJ1-6, with TRBD1 identical over 8 bases. Germline CDR1 and CDR2: MNHEY and SVGAGI. Losses at the gene ends were 0 bases for V and 10 bases for J; bases not matched to a gene: 5. The CDR3 is 15 amino acids. CDR3 DNA: TGTGCCAGCAGTTACTCGACAGGGGTCGGGTCACCCCTCCACTTT. It specifies CASSYSTGVGSPLHF.

The rearrangement links TRBV9 to TRBJ1-2; D call uncertain. V was shortened by 6 bases and J by 4 bases, with 16 bases between the two germline ends. The CDR3 is 14 residues long. Germline V lookup: CDR1 SGDLS, CDR2 YYNGEE. The CDR3 bases are TGTGCCAGCACCGGGGAGGGTTTGAGCTATGGCTACACCTTC. It yields the protein CASTGEGLSYGYTF.

This rearrangement joins TRBV2 to TRBJ2-5; TRBD2 agrees at 9 bases. Germline V gene data show CDR1 as SNHLY and CDR2 as FYNNEI. The CDR3 runs to 15 residues. J gave up 5 bases and V 4 bases, and 8 bases lay outside the gene matches. The chain's CDR3 is CASSGGSGGGETQYF. The CDR3 DNA reads as TGTGCCAGCAGTGGCGGTAGCGGGGGAGGGGAGACCCAGTACTTC.

V gene TRBV11-2 combines with J gene TRBJ2-7; D might be TRBD2 (7 bases). V lost 0 bases, J lost 5 bases, and 17 bases lay in between. The CDR3 contains 16 residues. CDR1 and CDR2 (germline): SGHAT, FQNNGV. The CDR3 region has the DNA TGTGCCAGCAGCTTAGATAGTAATCGGGGGGCCCACGAGCAGTACTTC. Protein sequence: CASSLDSNRGAHEQYF.

The chain couples TRBV10-3 to TRBJ2-1; 10 bases agree with TRBD2. J lost 6 bases, V lost 5 bases, and 7 bases had no gene match. Germline assignment: CDR1 ENHRY and CDR2 SYGVKD. The CDR3 totals 15 residues. This CDR3 reads CAISPSGGAINEQFF. The CDR3, as DNA: TGTGCCATCAGTCCAAGCGGGGGGGCGATCAATGAGCAGTTCTTC.

The chain carries TRBV4-1 and TRBJ1-2; no reliable D call. V gave up 3 bases and J gave up 5 bases, with 10 bases separating them. Germline CDR1 is MGHRA and CDR2 is YSYEKL. The CDR3 is 13 residues long. CDR3 DNA: TGCGCCAGCAGCCAGTCCGAGGGATATGGCTACACCTTC. This translates into CASSQSEGYGYTF.

The V and J genes are TRBV6-1 and TRBJ1-5, with 7 bases fitting TRBD1. From germline, CDR1 is MNHNS and CDR2 SASEGT. V lost 6 bases to trimming and J lost 6 bases; unmatched junction nucleotides: 5. The CDR3 sequence is 13 residues long. CDR3 coding DNA: TGTGCCAGCAGGGAGACAGGGCTTCAGCCCCAGCATTTT. Residues: CASRETGLQPQHF.

The chain uses TRBV15 and TRBJ1-1, with a tentative D call TRBD1 (6 bases). V shed 0 bases and J shed 4 bases, with 24 bases lying between them. The CDR3 has 19 amino acids. CDR1 is LNHNV and CDR2 is YYDKDF in the germline V gene (reference sequence). CDR3 protein: CATSRDLFGEGGRGTEAFF. The CDR3 DNA follows: TGTGCCACCAGCAGAGATCTTTTTGGGGAGGGGGGTAGGGGCACTGAAGCTTTCTTT.

The chain is built from TRBV5-5 and TRBJ2-3; D is possibly TRBD1 (7 bases). CDR3 size: 14 residues. Trimming shortened V by 4 bases and J by 3 bases, and 12 bases separated the two germline ends. CDR1 and CDR2 from the germline V gene are SGHKS and YYEKEE (reference sequence). The CDR3 bases are TGTGCCAGCAGCGCCGCAGGGGGGACAGATACGCAGTATTTT. It codes for CASSAAGGTDTQYF.

The chain links TRBV25-1 to TRBJ2-5; 7 positions match TRBD1. The ends lost 5 bases at V and 2 bases at J; junction bases unmatched: 2. Germline CDR1 reads MGHDK; CDR2 reads SYGVNS. The CDR3 totals 13 residues. CDR3: CASSPGGQETQYF. CDR3 nucleotide sequence: TGTGCCAGCAGTCCAGGGGGTCAAGAGACCCAGTACTTC.

This chain links TRBV7-4 with TRBJ1-1; 8 bases fit TRBD1. The CDR3 consists of 18 residues. Germline CDR1 reads SGHVT; CDR2 reads SQSDAQ. V shed 5 bases, J shed 1 base, and the junction held 15 bases outside the gene matches. The CDR3: CASSPYEGIDRGNTEAFF. CDR3 bases: TGTGCCAGCAGCCCATACGAGGGAATCGACAGGGGGAACACTGAAGCTTTCTTT.

The chain carries TRBV28 and TRBJ2-7; tentatively, D is TRBD1 (8 bases). The CDR3 contains 14 residues. CDR1 and CDR2 (germline): MDHEN, SYDVKM. The ends were cut back, 8 bases at V and 5 bases at J, with 19 bases in the middle. The CDR3 here is CASWANRGGHEQYF. The CDR3 DNA follows: TGTGCCAGCTGGGCCAACAGGGGGGGCCACGAGCAGTACTTC.

The rearrangement links TRBV28 to TRBJ2-1, with D tentatively TRBD1 (7 bases). The CDR3 is made up of 16 amino acids. V lost 1 base, J lost 3 bases, and 13 bases lay in between. Germline CDR1 is MDHEN and CDR2 is SYDVKM. This CDR3 reads CASSLLRQGGYNEQFF. The CDR3 DNA reads as TGTGCCAGCAGTTTATTGCGGCAGGGGGGCTACAATGAGCAGTTCTTC.

The chain joins TRBV12-5 to TRBJ2-5; unclear D gene. The J call may be wrong; the DNA end is better matched by TRBJ2-7. CDR3 size: 15 residues. CDR1 LGHNT and CDR2 FRNRAP come from the germline V gene. The CDR3 loop reads CASGLFLYEPYEQYF. Written as DNA, the CDR3 is TGTGCTAGTGGTTTGTTTTTGTATGAACCCTACGAGCAGTACTTC.

The V gene is TRBV15, the J gene TRBJ1-1; perhaps TRBD1 as D (5 bases). The CDR3 loop spans 17 amino acids. CDR1 and CDR2 from the germline V gene are LNHNV and YYDKDF (reference sequence). Trimming cost V 1 base and J 3 bases, with 18 bases left between them. The CDR3 DNA sequence: TGTGCCACCAGCAGAGGGGGCAGTGTAGGGGCCTACACTGAAGCTTTCTTT. It encodes CATSRGGSVGAYTEAFF. The variable domain in full, with the rest retrieved from reference TRBV15 and TRBJ1-1, is DAMVIQNPRYQVTQFGKPVTLSCSQTLNHNVMYWYQQKSSQAPKLLFHYYDKDFNNEADTPDNFQSRRPNTSFCFLDIRSPGLGDTAMYLCATSRGGSVGAYTEAFFGQGTRLTVV.

There are a few counts of this clone. In DNA, the CDR3 is TGTGCCAGCAAAGCGACAGGGGGCTTGGGGGAGCAGTACTTC. It translates to CASKATGGLGEQYF. This sequence joins TRBV2 and TRBJ2-7, with 10 bases identical to TRBD1. In germline, CDR1 is SNHLY, CDR2 FYNNEI. The CDR3 is made up of 14 amino acids. With 7 bases clipped from V and 7 bases from J, the junction kept 10 bases outside the gene matches.

V usage is TRBV6-5 and J usage is TRBJ2-1; D unclear. Trimming pared 5 bases from V and 7 bases from J, leaving 9 bases between. The CDR3 contains 12 residues. The germline V gene encodes CDR1 MNHEY and CDR2 SVGAGI. CDR3 bases: TGTGCCAGCAGTGAGACCGGGAATGAGCAGTTCTTC. Translating it yields CASSETGNEQFF.

V is TRBV10-3 and J is TRBJ1-2; a weak D match, TRBD1 (5 bases). Germline assignment: CDR1 ENHRY and CDR2 SYGVKD. The CDR3 is made up of 16 amino acids. V lost 3 bases, J lost 0 bases, and 14 bases lay in between. CDR3 residues: CAISEQAGWTNYGYTF. As DNA, the CDR3 is TGTGCCATCAGTGAACAGGCAGGATGGACTAACTATGGCTACACCTTC.

The genes are TRBV27 and TRBJ1-1, with D possibly TRBD1 on 6 matching bases. Germline V gene lookup returns CDR1 MNHEY and CDR2 SMNVEV (reference sequence). The CDR3 spans 14 residues. V was trimmed by 7 bases and J by 5 bases, leaving 17 bases between them. CDR3 bases: TGTGCCAGCAAGGGGGGGGGCGGGAGGACTGAAGCTTTCTTT. Translating gives CASKGGGGRTEAFF.

CDR3 in amino acids: CASSLVLTGPKEKLFF. The CDR3 bases are TGTGCCAGCAGCTTAGTCTTGACAGGGCCAAAGGAAAAACTGTTTTTT. The J gene is TRBJ1-4, the V gene TRBV7-2; 7 bases are shared with TRBD1. The CDR3 is 16 residues long. CDR1 SGHTA and CDR2 FQGNSA come from the germline V gene. Trimming cost V 1 base and J 8 bases; bases outside gene matches: 10. Based on the CDR3 plus reference TRBV7-2 and TRBJ1-4, the full variable domain is GAGVSQSPSNKVTEKGKDVELRCDPISGHTALYWYRQSLGQGLEFLIYFQGNSAPDKSGLPSDRFSAERTGGSVSTLTIQRTQQEDSAVYLCASSLVLTGPKEKLFFGSGTQLSVL.

This chain links TRBV5-6 with TRBJ1-2; no clear D. Trimming took 1 base from V and 1 from J, leaving 11 bases between them. CDR3 length: 15 amino acids. Looked up from germline, CDR1 is SGHDT and CDR2 is YYEEEE. The CDR3 loop reads CASSLWPDFNYGYTF. CDR3 DNA sequence: TGTGCCAGCAGCTTGTGGCCAGACTTTAACTATGGCTACACCTTC.